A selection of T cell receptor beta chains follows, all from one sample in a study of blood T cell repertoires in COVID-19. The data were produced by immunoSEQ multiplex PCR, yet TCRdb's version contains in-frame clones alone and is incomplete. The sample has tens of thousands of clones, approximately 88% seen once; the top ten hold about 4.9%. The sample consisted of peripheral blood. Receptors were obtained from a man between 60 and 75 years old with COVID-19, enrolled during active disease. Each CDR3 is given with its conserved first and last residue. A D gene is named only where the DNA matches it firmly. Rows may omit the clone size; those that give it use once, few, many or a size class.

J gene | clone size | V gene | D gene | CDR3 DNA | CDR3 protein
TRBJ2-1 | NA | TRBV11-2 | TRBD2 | TGTGCCAGCAGCACGGGACTAGCGGGAGGCCATGAGCAGTTCTTC | CASSTGLAGGHEQFF
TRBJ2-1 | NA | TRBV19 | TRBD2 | TGTGCCAGTAGTATCAGCGGGAGGGGGCTCAATGAGCAGTTCTTC | CASSISGRGLNEQFF
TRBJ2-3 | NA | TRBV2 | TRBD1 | TGTGCCAGCAGACCGACAGGGTGGGGTGAAGATACGCAGTATTTT | CASRPTGWGEDTQYF
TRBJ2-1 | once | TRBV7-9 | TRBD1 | TGTGCCAGCAGCAACTCGCCGGGACAGGGTTTTTGGGAGCAGTTCTTC | CASSNSPGQGFWEQFF
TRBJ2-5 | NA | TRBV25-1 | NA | TGTGCCAGCAGTGAATATAAATATCCGGAGACCCAGTACTTC | CASSEYKYPETQYF
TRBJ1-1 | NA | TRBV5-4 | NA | TGTGCCAGCAGCTTGCTGTCCACTCGGCGGACTGAAGCTTTCTTT | CASSLLSTRRTEAFF
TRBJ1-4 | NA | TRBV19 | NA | TGTGCCAGTACTCCTCGGACCTCAGGGGAAAAACTGTTTTTT | CASTPRTSGEKLFF
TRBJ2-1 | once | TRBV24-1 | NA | TGTGCCACCAGTGATGGGCGCAATGAGCAGTTCTTC | CATSDGRNEQFF
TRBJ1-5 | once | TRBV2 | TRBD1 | TGTGCCAGCAGTGAAAGGGGACAGGTAGTGCAGCCCCAGCATTTT | CASSERGQVVQPQHF
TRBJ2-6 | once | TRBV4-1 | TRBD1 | TGCGCCAGCAGCCAAGATAAGGGGGCCCTTAGCTCTGGGGCCAACGTCCTGACTTTC | CASSQDKGALSSGANVLTF
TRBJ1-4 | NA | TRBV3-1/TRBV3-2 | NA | TGTGCCAGCAGCCCGGGATCTAATGAAAAACTGTTTTTT | CASSPGSNEKLFF
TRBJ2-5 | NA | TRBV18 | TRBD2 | TGTGCCAGCTCACCCCCTAGCGGGAGGTCCCAAGAGACCCAGTACTTC | CASSPPSGRSQETQYF
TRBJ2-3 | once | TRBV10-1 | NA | TGCGCCAGCAGTGATTTGGCAGGGCCGCAGTATTTT | CASSDLAGPQYF
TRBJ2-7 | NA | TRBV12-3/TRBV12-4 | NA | TGTGCCAGCAGCCCGTCCTCCTACGAGCAGTACTTC | CASSPSSYEQYF
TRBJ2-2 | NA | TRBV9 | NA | TGTGCCAGCAGCGTGCGGGGTTCTGAGGCCGGGGAGCTGTTTTTT | CASSVRGSEAGELFF
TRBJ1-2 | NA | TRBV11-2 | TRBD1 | TGTGCCAGCAGCTTAGATACCCCCAGGGGGGTTGGCTACACCTTC | CASSLDTPRGVGYTF
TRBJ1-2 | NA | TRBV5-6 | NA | TGTGCCAGCAGCTTCCTAGAGGGGGTGGATGGCTACACCTTC | CASSFLEGVDGYTF
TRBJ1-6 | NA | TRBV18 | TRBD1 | TGTGCCAGCTCCCCCGGGACAGGGAATTCACCCCTCCACTTT | CASSPGTGNSPLHF
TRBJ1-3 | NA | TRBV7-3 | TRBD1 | TGTGCCAGCAGCTCAGGGGGCCCGACCTCCGGAAACACCATATATTTT | CASSSGGPTSGNTIYF
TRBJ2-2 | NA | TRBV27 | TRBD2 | TGTGCCAGCAGTTCGCTGACTAGCGCCAGGAACACCGGGGAGCTGTTTTTT | CASSSLTSARNTGELFF
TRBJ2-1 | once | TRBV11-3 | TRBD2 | TGTGCCAGCAGTTACAGCGGGGCCGCCTACAATGAGCAGTTCTTC | CASSYSGAAYNEQFF
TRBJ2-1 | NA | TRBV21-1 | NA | TGTGCCAGCAGCCCAGGACAGCAAAACGTCTACAATGAGCAGTTCTTC | CASSPGQQNVYNEQFF
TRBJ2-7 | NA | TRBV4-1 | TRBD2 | TGCGCCAGCAGCCAAGACCCCGTAGCGGGGGCCGAGCAGTACTTC | CASSQDPVAGAEQYF
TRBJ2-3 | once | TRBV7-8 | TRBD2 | TGTGCCAGCAGCCTAGCGGGAGGTTCAGATACGCAGTATTTT | CASSLAGGSDTQYF
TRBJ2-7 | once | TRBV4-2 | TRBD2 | TGTGCCAGCAGCCAAGAACCAAGCGGGAGAAACGAGCAGTACTTC | CASSQEPSGRNEQYF
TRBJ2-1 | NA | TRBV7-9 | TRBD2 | TGTGCCAGCAGCTTAGCTTGGGTCCTAGCGGAGGACTACAATGAGCAGTTCTTC | CASSLAWVLAEDYNEQFF
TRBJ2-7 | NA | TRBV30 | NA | TGTGCCTGGAAGGGGTCAGGGACATCCTACGAGCAGTACTTC | CAWKGSGTSYEQYF
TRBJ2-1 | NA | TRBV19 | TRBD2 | TGTGCCAGTAGTATAGTTGGAGCGGGGAGCTCCTACAATGAGCAGTTCTTC | CASSIVGAGSSYNEQFF
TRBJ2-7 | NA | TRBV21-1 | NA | TGTGCCAGCAGCAAAGGGCTAGACGCCGAGTACGAGCAGTACTTC | CASSKGLDAEYEQYF
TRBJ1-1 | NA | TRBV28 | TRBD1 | TGTGCCAGCAGTAACACAGGGGAGGTTGAAGCTTTCTTT | CASSNTGEVEAFF
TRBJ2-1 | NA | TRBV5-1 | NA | TGCGCCAGCCTCTTGACCGCGGGACGAGGCAATGAGCAGTTCTTC | CASLLTAGRGNEQFF
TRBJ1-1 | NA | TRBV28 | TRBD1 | TGTGCCAGCAGTTCTGGTCGGACAGGGATGAACACTGAAGCTTTCTTT | CASSSGRTGMNTEAFF
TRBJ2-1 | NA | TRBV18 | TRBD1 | TGTGCCAGCTCACTCGGGACAGGGGTCAATGAGCAGTTCTTC | CASSLGTGVNEQFF
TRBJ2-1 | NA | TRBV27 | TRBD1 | TGTGCCAGCACCTCGGACAGGGCCTACAATGAGCAGTTCTTC | CASTSDRAYNEQFF
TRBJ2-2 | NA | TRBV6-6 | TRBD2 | TGTGCCAGCAGCGATACCCGGGGGGTTCCCGGGGAGCTGTTTTTT | CASSDTRGVPGELFF
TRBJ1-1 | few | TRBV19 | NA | TGTGCCAGTAGTATTTGGCAGGGAGGATCTGAAGCTTTCTTT | CASSIWQGGSEAFF
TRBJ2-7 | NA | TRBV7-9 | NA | TGTGCCAGCAGCTTAAGCGGCGGGCAGACCTACGAGCAGTACTTC | CASSLSGGQTYEQYF
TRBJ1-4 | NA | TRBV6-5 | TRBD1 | TGTGCCAGCAGTTCCGAGGGACAGGAGGGCGAAAAACTGTTTTTT | CASSSEGQEGEKLFF
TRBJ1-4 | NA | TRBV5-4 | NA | TGTGCCAGCAGCTCGGGGGGAGGGAACGGTGAAAAACTGTTTTTT | CASSSGGGNGEKLFF
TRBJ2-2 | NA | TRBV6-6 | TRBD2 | TGTGCCAGCAGTATACTAGCGGGAATGACCGGGGAGCTGTTTTTT | CASSILAGMTGELFF
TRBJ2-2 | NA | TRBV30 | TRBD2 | TGTGCCCGACTCACCGGGGGGGCCGGGGAGCTGTTTTTT | CARLTGGAGELFF
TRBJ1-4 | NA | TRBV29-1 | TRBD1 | TGCAGCGTCCGGGACAGATCTAATGAAAAACTGTTTTTT | CSVRDRSNEKLFF
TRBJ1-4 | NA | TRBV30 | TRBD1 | TGTGCCTGGAGTGGATACAGGGGGGATGAAAAACTGTTTTTT | CAWSGYRGDEKLFF
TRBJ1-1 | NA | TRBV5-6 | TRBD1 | TGTGCCAGCAGCTGGGACAGGGCGGGGACTGAAGCTTTCTTT | CASSWDRAGTEAFF
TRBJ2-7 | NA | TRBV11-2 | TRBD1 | TGTGCCAGCAGCTTACGCAGGACAGGCGAAAGTTACGAGCAGTACTTC | CASSLRRTGESYEQYF
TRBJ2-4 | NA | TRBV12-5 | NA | TGTGCTAGTGGTTTGGCTTTAAGGTCCGGGGGAAACATTCAGTACTTC | CASGLALRSGGNIQYF
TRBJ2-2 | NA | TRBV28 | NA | TGTGCCAGCAGTTTACCCCTCCATGGGCAGGACACCGGGGAGCTGTTTTTT | CASSLPLHGQDTGELFF
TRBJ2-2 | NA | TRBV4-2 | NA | TGTGCCAGCAGCCACTGGCCCGGGGAGCTGTTTTTT | CASSHWPGELFF
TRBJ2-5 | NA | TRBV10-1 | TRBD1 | TGCGCCAGCAGTGAGGGGAACAGGGGTGACGAGACCCAGTACTTC | CASSEGNRGDETQYF
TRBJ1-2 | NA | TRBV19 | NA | TGTGCCAGTAGTACTAACGGGGAGATCTATGGCTACACCTTC | CASSTNGEIYGYTF
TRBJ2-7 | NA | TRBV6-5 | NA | TGTGCCAGCAGTCAAAGAGACCTAGACTCCCACGAGCAGTACTTC | CASSQRDLDSHEQYF
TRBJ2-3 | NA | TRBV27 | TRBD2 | TGTGCCACCGGGACTAGGGGCACAGATACGCAGTATTTT | CATGTRGTDTQYF
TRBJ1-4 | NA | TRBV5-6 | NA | TGTGCCAGCAGCTACCTAACAGGGAAACCAACTAATGAAAAACTGTTTTTT | CASSYLTGKPTNEKLFF
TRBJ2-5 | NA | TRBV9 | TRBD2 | TGTGCCAGCAGCGTAGGAGGGACTAGCGGGTTTAAAGAGACCCAGTACTTC | CASSVGGTSGFKETQYF